This T cell receptor (beta chain) was profiled in a study of T cells in tumors after PD-1 blockade. Study as a whole: Prior checkpoint blockade, systemic immunosuppressant use, or anti-cancer therapy within 4 weeks excluded patients. Some patients also took daily vismodegib 150 mg during anti-PD-1 treatment.

Profiling relied on immunoSEQ multiplex PCR, and the TCRdb table lists in-frame clones only, not all of them. The sample shows 54,000 or so clones, around 80% of them seen only once. The starting material was PBMCs, obtained before anti-PD-1 treatment. The receptor was derived from a human donor with basal cell carcinoma.

CDR3 sequence (DNA): TGTGCCACTACGTTAAGGGCTGCAACAAATTCACCCCTCCACTTT. This gives the protein CATTLRAATNSPLHF. This rearrangement joins TRBV24-1 to TRBJ1-6; unclear D gene. Per the germline V gene, CDR1 is KGHDR and CDR2 is SFDVKD. The length of the CDR3 is 15 residues. V lost 10 bases to trimming and J lost 7 bases, with 19 bases between them.